This TCR beta chain was found in a study of T cell responses to AZD1222 COVID-19 vaccine. Study information: Second-dose timings of about 4 or about 12 weeks were pooled.

Whole-study results and caveats: Baseline seropositives among AZD1222 recipients totaled only 5 to 7. White British ancestry dominated among donors, who included more females, and clonal diversity was possibly underestimated.

Using immunoSEQ multiplex PCR, the repertoire was profiled, and TCRdb retains in-frame clones only, with some absent. The table lists nearly 95,000 clones, 90% of them singletons, with about 8.4% in the top ten. Of note for this clone: Its target is unknown.

Losses at the gene ends were 5 bases for V and 7 bases for J; bases not matched to a gene: 9. CDR3 length: 15 residues. Germline lookup yields CDR1 LGHNT and CDR2 FRNRAP. This TCR came from an adult in good health. Sample: peripheral blood, taken on day 0 of AZD1222 vaccination. The V and J genes are TRBV12-5 and TRBJ2-1; 9 bases map to TRBD1. The DNA of the CDR3 is TGTGCTAGTGGTACGGCCGGGACAGGGAGGAATGAGCAGTTCTTC. It yields the protein CASGTAGTGRNEQFF. Full variable domain (rest looked up from reference TRBV12-5 and TRBJ2-1): DARVTQTPRHKVTEMGQEVTMRCQPILGHNTVFWYRQTMMQGLELLAYFRNRAPLDDSGMPKDRFSAEMPDATLATLKIQPSEPRDSAVYFCASGTAGTGRNEQFFGPGTRLTVL.